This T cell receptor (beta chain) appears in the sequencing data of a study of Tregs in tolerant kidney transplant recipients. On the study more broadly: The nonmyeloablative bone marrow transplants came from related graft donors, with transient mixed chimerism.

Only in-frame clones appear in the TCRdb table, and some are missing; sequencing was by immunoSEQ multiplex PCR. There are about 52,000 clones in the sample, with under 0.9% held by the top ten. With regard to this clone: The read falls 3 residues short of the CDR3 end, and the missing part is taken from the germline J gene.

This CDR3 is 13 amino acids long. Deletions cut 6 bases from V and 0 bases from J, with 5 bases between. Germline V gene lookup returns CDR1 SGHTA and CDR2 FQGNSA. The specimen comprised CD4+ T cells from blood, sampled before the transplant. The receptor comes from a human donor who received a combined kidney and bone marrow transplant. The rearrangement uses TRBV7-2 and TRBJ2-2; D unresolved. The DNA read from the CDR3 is TGTGCCAGCAGGGCATCGAACACCGGGGAG. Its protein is CASRASNTGE. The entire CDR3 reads CASRASNTGELFF. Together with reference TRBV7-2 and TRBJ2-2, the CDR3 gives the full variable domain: GAGVSQSPSNKVTEKGKDVELRCDPISGHTALYWYRQSLGQGLEFLIYFQGNSAPDKSGLPSDRFSAERTGGSVSTLTIQRTQQEDSAVYLCASRASNTGELFFGEGSRLTVL.